These T cell receptor beta chains were read from a single sample in a study of T cell responses to AZD1222 COVID-19 vaccine. Clones were sequenced by immunoSEQ multiplex PCR, and TCRdb holds only the in-frame ones, with some missing. The sample has about 160,000 clones, roughly nine tenths seen once. The material was peripheral blood, obtained on day 0 of AZD1222 vaccination. The receptors derive from an adult in good health. CDR3s include the opening cysteine and the closing phenylalanine or tryptophan. D genes are given only for firm matches.

NA | TRBJ1-1 | TRBV9 | CASSEDDVGSISAEAFF | TGTGCCAGCAGCGAGGACGACGTCGGATCAATATCGGCTGAAGCTTTCTTT
TRBD1 | TRBJ2-7 | TRBV11-2 | CASSFQTGGSSSYEQYF | TGTGCCAGCAGCTTCCAGACAGGGGGTTCGTCAAGCTACGAGCAGTACTTC
TRBD1 | TRBJ2-7 | TRBV5-1 | CASSSNRDRAYEQYF | TGCGCCAGCAGCTCGAACCGGGACAGGGCGTACGAGCAGTACTTC
TRBD1 | TRBJ1-2 | TRBV3-1/TRBV3-2 | CASSQEDRASSYTF | TGTGCCAGCAGCCAAGAGGACAGGGCATCCTCCTACACCTTC
TRBD2 | TRBJ2-7 | TRBV7-2 | CASSLLAGGVHEQYF | TGTGCCAGCAGCTTATTAGCGGGGGGGGTACACGAGCAGTACTTC
NA | TRBJ1-3 | TRBV7-2 | CASSPHGNTIYF | TGTGCCAGCAGCCCCCATGGAAACACCATATATTTT
NA | TRBJ2-1 | TRBV6-4 | CASSVGDNEQFF | TGTGCCAGCAGCGTGGGGGACAATGAGCAGTTCTTC
NA | TRBJ2-1 | TRBV4-3 | CASSQETHSYNEQFF | TGCGCCAGCAGCCAAGAGACCCACTCCTACAATGAGCAGTTCTTC
TRBD1 | TRBJ1-4 | TRBV9 | CASSVGTGGDEKLFF | TGTGCCAGCAGCGTGGGGACAGGGGGAGATGAAAAACTGTTTTTT
NA | TRBJ1-1 | TRBV5-4 | CASSSPRPGNTEAFF | TGTGCCAGCAGCTCCCCCCGCCCAGGGAACACTGAAGCTTTCTTT
NA | TRBJ1-2 | TRBV19 | CASSAGTRVVYGYTF | TGTGCCAGTAGTGCTGGAACCAGGGTAGTCTATGGCTACACCTTC
NA | TRBJ2-1 | TRBV4-3 | CASKGRVLNNEQFF | TGCGCCAGCAAGGGCAGGGTACTAAACAATGAGCAGTTCTTC
NA | TRBJ1-1 | TRBV3-1/TRBV3-2 | CASSQAGGLSNTEAFF | TGTGCCAGCAGCCAAGCGGGAGGGTTATCGAACACTGAAGCTTTCTTT